The 28 T cell receptor beta chains reported below all come from one sample, sequenced in a study of shared clonotypes between healthy human individuals. The repertoire was sequenced with immunoSEQ multiplex PCR; TCRdb's copy has only in-frame clones and lacks some. Altogether around 88,000 clones are present, approximately 70% being singletons, with the ten largest covering about 50%. Sequenced input: memory CD8+ T cells sorted from blood. Subset in this sample: CD45RO+ cells pooled with CCR7-negative TemRA cells. Receptors originate from a man in his thirties or forties in good health.

This clone occurred many times. This chain connects TRBV5-8 to TRBJ1-5, with TRBD1 matching 7 bases. Germline V CDR1 and CDR2: SGHTS, YDEGEE. The CDR3 spans 15 residues. With V trimmed by 1 base and J by 2 bases, 3 bases remained unmatched. The CDR3 sequence is CASSLRGRRNQPQHF. In nucleotides, the CDR3 is TGTGCCAGCAGCTTGAGGGGGCGCCGCAATCAGCCCCAGCATTTT.

This clone was picked up one time. The J gene is TRBJ2-7, the V gene TRBV11-2, with D maybe TRBD2 (5 bases). Looked up from germline, CDR1 is SGHAT and CDR2 is FQNNGV. This CDR3 region has 14 residues. Trimming shortened V by 1 base and J by 7 bases, and 14 bases separated the two germline ends. The CDR3 spells CASSLAGNSREQYF. The CDR3 DNA reads as TGTGCCAGCAGCTTAGCCGGGAACAGCCGGGAGCAGTACTTC. The full variable domain, rest sourced from reference TRBV11-2 and TRBJ2-7, is EAGVAQSPRYKIIEKRQSVAFWCNPISGHATLYWYQQILGQGPKLLIQFQNNGVVDDSQLPKDRFSAERLKGVDSTLKIQPAKLEDSAVYLCASSLAGNSREQYFGPGTRLTVT.

This clone was seen only a few times. This chain uses TRBV9 with TRBJ1-2; 7 bases match TRBD1. The ends lost 3 bases at V and 4 bases at J; junction bases unmatched: 9. This CDR3 contains 15 residues. CDR1 SGDLS and CDR2 YYNGEE come from the germline V gene. The CDR3 nucleotides are TGTGCCAGCAGCGCTAATCAGGGACAGCCCTATGGCTACACCTTC. It yields the protein CASSANQGQPYGYTF.

This chain links TRBV4-1 with TRBJ1-1; no clear D. CDR1 and CDR2 from the germline V gene are MGHRA and YSYEKL. The V end lost 0 bases, the J end lost 6 bases, and 5 bases lay between the germline ends. The length of the CDR3 is 12 residues. CDR3 amino acids: CASSQDGPEAFF. CDR3 in DNA: TGCGCCAGCAGCCAAGATGGTCCTGAAGCTTTCTTT.

The rearrangement uses TRBV6-1 and TRBJ2-7; possible D gene TRBD1, 6 bases. Germline CDR1 is MNHNS and CDR2 is SASEGT. The CDR3 sequence is 14 residues long. Deletions cut 5 bases from V and 4 bases from J, with 15 bases between. CDR3 sequence (DNA): TGTGCCAGCAGTAACAGGGCGCAGATATACGAGCAGTACTTC. Its translation: CASSNRAQIYEQYF.

The chain recombines TRBV10-3 with TRBJ2-2; D not certain. The V end lost 4 bases, the J end lost 5 bases, and 11 bases lay between the germline ends. In germline, CDR1 is ENHRY, CDR2 SYGVKD. This CDR3 is built from 14 residues. CDR3 in DNA: TGTGCCATCAGTGGGCTTGGTGGGACCGGGGAGCTGTTTTTT. This codes for CAISGLGGTGELFF.

In this sample, this clone turned up once. The rearrangement uses TRBV28 and TRBJ1-5; D is perhaps TRBD1 (6 bases). The V gene lost 5 bases and the J gene lost 4 bases, with 15 bases spanning the gap. This CDR3 is built from 15 residues. CDR1 MDHEN and CDR2 SYDVKM come from the germline V gene. The CDR3 nucleotides read TGTGCCAGCAGTCAACGGACAGAGGAAAATCAGCCCCAGCATTTT. Amino acids: CASSQRTEENQPQHF.

The rearrangement uses TRBV5-4 and TRBJ2-7; 7 positions agree with TRBD1. V gave up 4 bases and J gave up 3 bases; unmatched junction bases: 4. The CDR3 is made up of 13 amino acids. The germline V gene has CDR1 SGHNT and CDR2 YYREEE (reference sequence). This CDR3 is CASSGRDSYEQYF. Written as DNA, the CDR3 is TGTGCCAGCAGCGGTCGGGACAGCTACGAGCAGTACTTC.

CDR3 sequence (DNA): TGCAGCGTTGAAGAGTCGTGGAATGAGCAGTTCTTC. This translates into CSVEESWNEQFF. The chain combines TRBV29-1 with TRBJ2-1; D gene ambiguous. The V gene's germline CDR1 is SQVTM and CDR2 ANQGSEA. The V end lost 0 bases, the J end lost 7 bases, and 7 bases lay between the germline ends. The CDR3 covers 12 residues.

This clone is a singleton in its sample. This sequence joins TRBV6-1 and TRBJ2-7, with TRBD2 matching over 11 bases. Germline CDR1 is MNHNS and CDR2 is SASEGT. The trim removed 4 bases at V and 0 bases at J, leaving 2 bases unmatched. There are 15 residues in the CDR3. The CDR3 sequence is CASSATSGASYEQYF. The CDR3, as DNA: TGTGCCAGCAGTGCGACTAGCGGGGCCTCCTACGAGCAGTACTTC.

This chain joins TRBV5-6 and TRBJ2-2; D is unclear. V lost 0 bases and J lost 2, with 2 bases in between. This CDR3 region has 13 residues. Germline CDR1 SGHDT, CDR2 YYEEEE. As DNA, the CDR3 is TGTGCCAGCAGCTTGGCCAACACCGGGGAGCTGTTTTTT. Translated: CASSLANTGELFF.

The chain has TRBV6-1 and TRBJ2-1, with unresolved D. The CDR3 totals 12 residues. The V gene lost 4 bases and the J gene lost 4 bases, with 5 bases spanning the gap. Per germline, CDR1 MNHNS and CDR2 SASEGT. The chain's CDR3 is CASSVLYNEQFF. The CDR3 DNA reads as TGTGCCAGCAGTGTCCTTTACAATGAGCAGTTCTTC.

The chain links TRBV11-2 to TRBJ1-2, with 8 bases aligning to TRBD1. The germline V gene encodes CDR1 SGHAT and CDR2 FQNNGV. The V gene end was trimmed by 6 bases and the J gene end by 5 bases; junction bases not matched to a gene: 17. The CDR3 has 17 residues. CDR3 sequence reads: CASSNGEPGQVSYGYTF. The CDR3 DNA reads as TGTGCCAGCAGTAATGGCGAGCCGGGACAGGTCTCTTATGGCTACACCTTC.

The J gene is TRBJ2-1, the V gene TRBV5-1, with D unclear. The CDR3 consists of 15 residues. Germline loops: CDR1 SGHRS, CDR2 YFSETQ. Trimming left V 5 bases short and J 0 bases short, with 12 bases between. CDR3 nucleotide sequence: TGCGCCAGCAGTCTCGCGGAGAGCTCCTACAATGAGCAGTTCTTC. Amino acids: CASSLAESSYNEQFF.

Only a few counts were recorded for this clone. This rearrangement joins TRBV5-1 to TRBJ2-7; 9 nucleotides agree with TRBD1. CDR1 and CDR2 (germline): SGHRS, YFSETQ. This CDR3 is built from 15 residues. V lost 2 bases and J lost 1; bases outside the gene matches: 4. CDR3 residues: CASSFIDRGSYEQYF. DNA for the CDR3: TGCGCCAGCAGCTTTATCGACAGGGGGTCCTACGAGCAGTACTTC.

The J gene is TRBJ1-4, the V gene TRBV5-8; possibly TRBD1 for D (6 bases). Germline-derived CDR1 and CDR2 are SGHTS and YDEGEE. V dropped 4 bases and J dropped 6 bases, with 13 bases sitting between them. CDR3 size: 14 residues. The CDR3 loop is CASSRSGADEKLFF. In DNA, the CDR3 is TGTGCCAGCAGCAGATCAGGGGCGGATGAAAAACTGTTTTTT. Combining the CDR3 with reference TRBV5-8 and TRBJ1-4 gives the whole variable domain EAGVTQSPTHLIKTRGQQATLRCSPISGHTSVYWYQQALGLGLQFLLWYDEGEERNRGNFPPRFSGRQFPNYSSELNVNALELEDSALYLCASSRSGADEKLFFGSGTQLSVL.

This rearrangement joins TRBV21-1 to TRBJ2-7; the table's D call, TRBD1, has no DNA check behind it. TRBV21-1 has pseudogene status. This CDR3 region has 16 residues. The CDR3 region is CASPWTGPEIFYEQYF. The CDR3 coding sequence is TGTGCCAGCCCTTGGACAGGCCCAGAGATATTCTACGAGCAGTACTTC.

The V call is TRBV6-9, the J call TRBJ2-7, with 10 nucleotides matching TRBD1. Germline V gene lookup returns CDR1 MNHGY and CDR2 SVAAGI. The junction had 6 bases not matched to a gene; V was cut back by 3 bases and J by 4 bases. The CDR3 spans 15 residues. CDR3 in DNA: TGTGCCAGCAGTTACACAATGGACAGGGGGTACGAGCAGTACTTC. Amino acid sequence: CASSYTMDRGYEQYF.

The rearrangement uses TRBV2 and TRBJ2-1; 7 bases map to TRBD2. Germline V gene data show CDR1 as SNHLY and CDR2 as FYNNEI. With V trimmed by 6 bases and J by 4 bases, 24 bases remained unmatched. The CDR3 is 20 amino acids. In DNA form, the CDR3 reads TGTGCCAGCAGCCACCCGTCTGTGAGATTTAGCAGCGGGATTTACAATGAGCAGTTCTTC. Its translation is CASSHPSVRFSSGIYNEQFF.

V and J are TRBV25-1 and TRBJ2-5; D remains unclear. Germline V gene sequence: CDR1 MGHDK, CDR2 SYGVNS. CDR3 size: 13 residues. Trimming stripped 4 bases from V and 1 base from J, with 7 bases between. CDR3 DNA sequence: TGTGCCAGCAGTGGGGATGGCCAAGAGACCCAGTACTTC. It codes for CASSGDGQETQYF.

As for this clone: This sample includes further DNA sequences coding for the same CDR3. The chain couples TRBV5-1 to TRBJ2-6; tentative D call: TRBD1 (6 bases). CDR3 size: 17 residues. The germline V and J ends were trimmed by 4 bases and 1 base, with 15 bases remaining between them. Germline values: CDR1 SGHRS, CDR2 YFSETQ. The CDR3 protein is CASSPGASASGANVLTF. CDR3 nucleotide sequence: TGCGCCAGCAGCCCAGGGGCTTCAGCTTCTGGGGCCAACGTCCTGACTTTC.

This chain links TRBV7-9 with TRBJ1-1; unclear D gene. V lost 10 bases and J 8 bases, leaving 11 bases between the germline ends. CDR3 length equals 10 residues. Germline CDR1 SEHNR, CDR2 FQNEAQ (reference sequence). The CDR3 loop reads CAILPAEAFF. CDR3 coding DNA: TGTGCCATCCTTCCCGCAGAAGCTTTCTTT.

The chain uses TRBV11-2 and TRBJ2-7, with unresolved D. V lost 5 bases, J lost 2 bases, and 10 bases lay in between. This CDR3 is built from 13 residues. Germline CDR1 is SGHAT and CDR2 is FQNNGV. CDR3 DNA sequence: TGTGCCAGCAGCCCTACGTATCCCTACGAGCAGTACTTC. Amino acid sequence: CASSPTYPYEQYF.

This chain uses TRBV6-8 with TRBJ1-5; D not resolved. The germline gives CDR1 MNHGY, CDR2 SAAAGT. The germline V and J ends were trimmed by 8 bases and 4 bases, with 6 bases remaining between them. The CDR3 is made up of 11 amino acids. CDR3: CASGINQPQHF. Written as DNA, the CDR3 is TGTGCCAGCGGAATTAATCAGCCCCAGCATTTT.

The V and J genes are TRBV27 and TRBJ2-7; no firm D call. Trimming shortened V by 5 bases and J by 0 bases, and 14 bases separated the two germline ends. The germline V gene encodes CDR1 MNHEY and CDR2 SMNVEV (reference sequence). This CDR3 contains 15 residues. CDR3 in DNA: TGTGCCAGCAGTCCGGCCGGCCCCCACTCCTACGAGCAGTACTTC. Translation gives CASSPAGPHSYEQYF.

V usage is TRBV4-3 and J usage is TRBJ2-7; D gene uncertain. Germline lookup yields CDR1 LGHNA and CDR2 YSLEER. Trimming shortened V by 0 bases and J by 0 bases, and 21 bases separated the two germline ends. The CDR3 totals 19 residues. The CDR3: CASSQETIPGYPYSYEQYF. CDR3 sequence (DNA): TGCGCCAGCAGCCAAGAGACAATCCCCGGGTATCCGTACTCCTACGAGCAGTACTTC.

The gene calls are TRBV15 and TRBJ2-5, with no clear D. The CDR3 is 12 residues long. The V end was cut by 0 bases, the J end by 5 bases, with 4 bases between. Per germline, CDR1 LNHNV and CDR2 YYDKDF (reference sequence). Here the CDR3 DNA reads TGTGCCACCAGCAGAGATCAGGAGACCCAGTACTTC. This translates into CATSRDQETQYF.

V usage is TRBV6-4 and J usage is TRBJ2-1; 10 positions match TRBD2. The ends lost 8 bases at V and 6 bases at J; junction bases unmatched: 10. The CDR3 consists of 15 residues. The germline V gene has CDR1 MRHNA and CDR2 SNTAGT. CDR3 coding DNA: TGTGCCAGCCACCCCGCAAGCGGGAGGGCCAATGAGCAGTTCTTC. Its translation is CASHPASGRANEQFF.